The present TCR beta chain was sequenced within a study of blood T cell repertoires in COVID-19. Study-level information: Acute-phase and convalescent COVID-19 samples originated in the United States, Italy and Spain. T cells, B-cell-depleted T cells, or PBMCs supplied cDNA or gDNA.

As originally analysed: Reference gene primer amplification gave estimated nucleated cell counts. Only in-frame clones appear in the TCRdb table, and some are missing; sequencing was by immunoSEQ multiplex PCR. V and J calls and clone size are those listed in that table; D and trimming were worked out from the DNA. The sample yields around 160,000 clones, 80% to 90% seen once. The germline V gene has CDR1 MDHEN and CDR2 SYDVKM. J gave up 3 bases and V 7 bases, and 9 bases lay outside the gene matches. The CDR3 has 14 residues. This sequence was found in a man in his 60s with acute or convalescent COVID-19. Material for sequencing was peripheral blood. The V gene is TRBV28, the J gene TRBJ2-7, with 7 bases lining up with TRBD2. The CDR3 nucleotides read TGTGCCAGCATCCCCAGCGGGACTGACTACGAGCAGTACTTC. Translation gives CASIPSGTDYEQYF.